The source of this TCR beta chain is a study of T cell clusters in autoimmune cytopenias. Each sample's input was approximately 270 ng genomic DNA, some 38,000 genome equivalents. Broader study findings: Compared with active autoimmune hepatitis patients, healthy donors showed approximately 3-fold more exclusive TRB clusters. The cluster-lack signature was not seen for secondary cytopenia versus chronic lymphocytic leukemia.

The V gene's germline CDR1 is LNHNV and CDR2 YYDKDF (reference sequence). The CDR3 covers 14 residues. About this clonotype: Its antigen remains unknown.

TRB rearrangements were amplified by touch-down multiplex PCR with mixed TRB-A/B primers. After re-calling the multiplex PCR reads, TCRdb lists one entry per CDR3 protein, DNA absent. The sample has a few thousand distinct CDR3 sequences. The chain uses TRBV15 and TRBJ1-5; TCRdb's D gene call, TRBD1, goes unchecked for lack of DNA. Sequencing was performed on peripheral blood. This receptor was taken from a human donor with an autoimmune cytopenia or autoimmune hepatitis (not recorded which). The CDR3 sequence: CATGSQGGNQPQHF.